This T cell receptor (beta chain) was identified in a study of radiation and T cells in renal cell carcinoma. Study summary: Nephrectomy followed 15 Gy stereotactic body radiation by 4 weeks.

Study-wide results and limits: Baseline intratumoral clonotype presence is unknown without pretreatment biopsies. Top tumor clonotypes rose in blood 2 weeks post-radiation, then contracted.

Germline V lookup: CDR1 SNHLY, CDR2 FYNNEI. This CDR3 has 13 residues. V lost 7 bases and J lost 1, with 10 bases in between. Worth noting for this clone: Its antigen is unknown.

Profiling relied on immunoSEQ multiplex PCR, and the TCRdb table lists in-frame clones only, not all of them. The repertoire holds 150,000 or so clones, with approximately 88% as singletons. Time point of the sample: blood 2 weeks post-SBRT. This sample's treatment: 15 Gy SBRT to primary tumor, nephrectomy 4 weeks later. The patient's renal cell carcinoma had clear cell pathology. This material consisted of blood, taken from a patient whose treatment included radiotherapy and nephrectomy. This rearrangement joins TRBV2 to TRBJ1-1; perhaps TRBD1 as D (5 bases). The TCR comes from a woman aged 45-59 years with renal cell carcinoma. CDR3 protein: CASMYGGNTEAFF. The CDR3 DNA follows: TGTGCCAGCATGTATGGGGGGAACACTGAAGCTTTCTTT.